This TCR beta chain was documented in a study of cytomegalovirus exposure and HLA in healthy donors. The protocol was immunoSEQ multiplex PCR, while the TCRdb copy is restricted to in-frame clones and leaves out a portion. This sample yields tens of thousands of clones, of which 70% to 90% are seen a single time; 3.5% to 4% belongs to the top ten. Study-wide findings and caveats: Rare sequences made up most TCRs, while some public TCRs were found in many donors. High specificity and sensitivity for cytomegalovirus status were reported for the classifier.

Worth noting for this clone: Its cognate antigen is unknown.

Germline trimming cut 4 bases from V and 9 bases from J; bases unmatched to any gene: 9. CDR1 and CDR2 (germline): PRHDT, FYEKMQ (reference sequence). This CDR3 is 16 amino acids long. The donors were in the roughly 110-subject validation cohort, distinct from the roughly 720-subject first cohort. The TCR was taken from a woman younger than 35 in good health and CMV-seropositive. The sequenced sample consisted of PBMCs. V and J are TRBV13 and TRBJ2-1; 13 bases line up with TRBD2. CDR3 DNA: TGTGCCAGCAGCTCTAGGACTAGCGGGGGAACGAGTGAGCAGTTCTTC. Translated: CASSSRTSGGTSEQFF.